These 26 T cell receptor beta chains were sequenced from one sample in a study of immune evolution from preneoplasia to lung adenocarcinoma. Repertoires were generated with immunoSEQ multiplex PCR, while TCRdb's copy carries only in-frame clones and drops some. The sample lists about 5,400 clones, around 88% occurring once. The specimen was FFPE invasive lung adenocarcinoma tissue. These receptors originate from a person aged 45-69 years with lung adenocarcinoma.

The chain joins TRBV9 to TRBJ2-1; either TRBD1 or TRBD2 may fit D (5 bases each). The CDR3 totals 14 residues. V gave up 2 bases and J gave up 8 bases, with 14 bases separating them. CDR1 SGDLS and CDR2 YYNGEE come from the germline V gene. CDR3 residues: CASSVYEGSDEQFF. The DNA for the CDR3 is TGTGCCAGCAGCGTCTATGAGGGGTCCGATGAGCAGTTCTTC.

The chain recombines TRBV9 with TRBJ2-7; D call uncertain. This CDR3 region has 14 residues. Germline values: CDR1 SGDLS, CDR2 YYNGEE. Trimming removed 4 bases from V and 6 bases from J, with 17 bases in between. The CDR3 DNA follows: TGTGCCAGCAGCTCAGACCCCCTATCGGGCGAGCAGTACTTC. Translating gives CASSSDPLSGEQYF.

The gene calls are TRBV2 and TRBJ2-7; D gene unclear. This CDR3 is 13 amino acids long. V was clipped by 5 bases and J by 7 bases, with 15 bases between them. Germline V gene lookup returns CDR1 SNHLY and CDR2 FYNNEI. The CDR3 spells CASSKGTMGEQYF. CDR3 in DNA: TGTGCCAGCAGTAAGGGCACGATGGGAGAGCAGTACTTC.

This clone was seen a single time. This CDR3 reads CASSPLLNTGELFF. As DNA, the CDR3 is TGTGCCAGCTCACCGTTGTTGAACACCGGGGAGCTGTTTTTT. The chain carries TRBV18 and TRBJ2-2; D uncertain. The V end lost 3 bases, the J end lost 1 base, and 6 bases lay between the germline ends. In germline, CDR1 is KGHSH, CDR2 LQKENI. This CDR3 has 14 amino acids.

The chain combines TRBV28 with TRBJ2-5; D might be TRBD1 or TRBD2, each matching 5 bases. V lost 5 bases, J lost 5 bases, and 15 bases lay in between. The CDR3 has 14 amino acids. Germline loops: CDR1 MDHEN, CDR2 SYDVKM. In nucleotides, the CDR3 is TGTGCCAGCAGTACCAGCAGGGAGTCGGAGACCCAGTACTTC. It codes for CASSTSRESETQYF.

This clone was seen just once. The rearrangement joins TRBV10-2 to TRBJ2-7, with 7 bases lining up with TRBD2. The length of the CDR3 is 13 residues. Germline CDR1 is WSHSY and CDR2 is SAAADI. J gave up 2 bases and V 8 bases, and 6 bases lay outside the gene matches. Written as DNA, the CDR3 is TGCGCCAGCGGTTTGGCGGGGGCCTACGAGCAGTACTTC. The encoded protein is CASGLAGAYEQYF.

V gene TRBV6-4 combines with J gene TRBJ2-5; the match to TRBD2 covers 11 bases. The CDR3 is 18 residues long. Germline V gene sequence: CDR1 MRHNA, CDR2 SNTAGT. With V trimmed by 0 bases and J by 1 base, 7 bases remained unmatched. CDR3 DNA: TGTGCCAGCAGTGACTCCGCTAGCGGGAGGCCTCTCCAAGAGACCCAGTACTTC. It encodes CASSDSASGRPLQETQYF.

The CDR3 bases are TGCGCCAGCAGCCTCACATCAACCGGATACGAGCAGTACTTC. Its translation: CASSLTSTGYEQYF. V and J are TRBV5-1 and TRBJ2-7, with no clear D. In germline, CDR1 is SGHRS, CDR2 YFSETQ. CDR3 size: 14 residues. Between the trimmed V and J ends, which lost 4 bases and 4 bases, there was a span of 15 bases. The whole variable domain, remainder taken from reference TRBV5-1 and TRBJ2-7, is KAGVTQTPRYLIKTRGQQVTLSCSPISGHRSVSWYQQTPGQGLQFLFEYFSETQRNKGNFPGRFSGRQFSNSRSEMNVSTLELGDSALYLCASSLTSTGYEQYFGPGTRLTVT.

The chain is built from TRBV11-3 and TRBJ2-2; 10 bases line up with TRBD2. The junction had 7 bases not matched to a gene; V was cut back by 3 bases and J by 0 bases. This CDR3 comprises 18 residues. The germline V gene encodes CDR1 SGHNT and CDR2 YENEEA. The CDR3 coding sequence is TGTGCCAGCAGCTTGGCTAGCGGGAGTATCGCGAACACCGGGGAGCTGTTTTTT. Translated: CASSLASGSIANTGELFF.

The gene calls are TRBV4-2 and TRBJ1-4; no reliable D call. Germline V gene data show CDR1 as LGHNA and CDR2 as YNFKEQ. CDR3 length equals 15 residues. The V end lost 0 bases, the J end lost 4 bases, and 9 bases lay between the germline ends. CDR3 DNA sequence: TGTGCCAGCAGCCAAGATCCCAGCTATAATGAAAAACTGTTTTTT. As protein: CASSQDPSYNEKLFF.

The V call is TRBV2, the J call TRBJ1-5, with D tentatively TRBD1 (6 bases). CDR1 is SNHLY and CDR2 is FYNNEI in the germline V gene. The CDR3 has 14 residues. V lost 5 bases, J lost 1 base, and 9 bases lay in between. The DNA of the CDR3 is TGTGCCAGCAGTCGCGGGACAAGCAATCAGCCCCAGCATTTT. It yields the protein CASSRGTSNQPQHF. Based on the CDR3 plus reference TRBV2 and TRBJ1-5, the full variable domain is EPEVTQTPSHQVTQMGQEVILRCVPISNHLYFYWYRQILGQKVEFLVSFYNNEISEKSEIFDDQFSVERPDGSNFTLKIRSTKLEDSAMYFCASSRGTSNQPQHFGDGTRLSIL.

This chain links TRBV29-1 with TRBJ1-1; 9 bases match TRBD1. The CDR3 extends over 13 amino acids. Germline assignment: CDR1 SQVTM and CDR2 ANQGSEA. The V gene end was trimmed by 6 bases and the J gene end by 6 bases; junction bases not matched to a gene: 8. The CDR3 spells CSVTGTGFSEAFF. The CDR3 DNA follows: TGCAGCGTCACCGGGACAGGGTTTTCTGAAGCTTTCTTT.

The genes are TRBV11-2 and TRBJ2-5, with D perhaps given as TRBD1 or TRBD2 (5 bases each). The length of the CDR3 is 15 residues. CDR1 and CDR2 (germline): SGHAT, FQNNGV. Trimming took 0 bases from V and 5 from J, leaving 13 bases between them. CDR3 in amino acids: CASSLDRQTGETQYF. The CDR3 DNA reads TGTGCCAGCAGCTTAGATCGACAGACGGGGGAGACCCAGTACTTC.

The chain carries TRBV6-5 and TRBJ2-1, with 10 bases aligning to TRBD2. Trimming took 2 bases from V and 8 from J; bases not matched to a gene: 6. CDR1 and CDR2 (germline): MNHEY, SVGAGI. CDR3 length: 15 amino acids. In DNA form, the CDR3 reads TGTGCCAGCAGTTACGGAGCGGGAGGGCCTGATGAGCAGTTCTTC. Encoded protein: CASSYGAGGPDEQFF.

The genes are TRBV25-1 and TRBJ1-2, with a tentative D call TRBD1 (5 bases). The CDR3 extends over 15 amino acids. V lost 2 bases and J 7 bases, leaving 17 bases between the germline ends. The V gene's germline CDR1 is MGHDK and CDR2 SYGVNS. CDR3 DNA sequence: TGTGCCAGCAGTGAAGGGTCAGGGCGGTCTCTTGGCTACACCTTC. This sequence encodes CASSEGSGRSLGYTF.

V gene TRBV5-4 combines with J gene TRBJ2-7, with TRBD2 matching 14 bases. With V trimmed by 7 bases and J by 7 bases, 4 bases remained unmatched. Looked up from germline, CDR1 is SGHNT and CDR2 is YYREEE (reference sequence). The CDR3 is 13 amino acids. Here the CDR3 reads CASETSGRGEQYF. The CDR3 nucleotides read TGTGCCAGCGAGACTAGCGGGAGGGGTGAGCAGTACTTC. The whole variable domain, remainder taken from reference TRBV5-4 and TRBJ2-7, is ETGVTQSPTHLIKTRGQQVTLRCSSQSGHNTVSWYQQALGQGPQFIFQYYREEENGRGNFPPRFSGLQFPNYSSELNVNALELDDSALYLCASETSGRGEQYFGPGTRLTVT.

In this sample, this clone turned up once. The chain recombines TRBV6-5 with TRBJ2-7; 8 bases agree with TRBD1. With 6 bases clipped from V and 2 bases from J, the junction kept 3 bases outside the gene matches. This CDR3 region has 13 residues. Germline-derived CDR1 and CDR2 are MNHEY and SVGAGI. CDR3 sequence: CASRPGQAYEQYF. CDR3 in DNA: TGTGCCAGCAGGCCGGGACAGGCCTACGAGCAGTACTTC.

The J gene is TRBJ2-3, the V gene TRBV5-1; the D is unclear. V shed 1 base and J shed 3 bases, with 9 bases lying between them. CDR1 is SGHRS and CDR2 is YFSETQ in the germline V gene. The CDR3 has 14 residues. CDR3 loop: CASSLSAPTDTQYF. As DNA, the CDR3 is TGCGCCAGCAGCTTGTCGGCGCCGACAGATACGCAGTATTTT.

A word on this clone: Germline and junction disagree at one end, which may indicate a read error. The chain employs TRBV7-7 and TRBJ2-1; TRBD1 might be the D (5 bases). The CDR3 consists of 17 residues. Germline values: CDR1 SSHAT, CDR2 FNYEAQ (reference sequence). CDR3 nucleotide sequence: TGTGCTAGCAGCTATAGAAGGACACTTCCCACGCGCCCTGAGCAGTTCTTC. It yields the protein CASSYRRTLPTRPEQFF.

The chain has TRBV18 and TRBJ1-5, with D possibly matching TRBD1 (5 bases). The CDR3 is 15 amino acids. Trimming took off 3 bases at V and 0 bases at J, with 9 bases between the two ends. Germline loops: CDR1 KGHSH, CDR2 LQKENI. CDR3 in amino acids: CASSPQGDSNQPQHF. For the CDR3, the DNA is TGTGCCAGCTCACCCCAGGGAGATAGCAATCAGCCCCAGCATTTT.

About this clone itself: A read error may produce the germline difference seen at one junction end. The chain joins TRBV7-7 to TRBJ2-1, with 8 bases lining up with TRBD1. Germline V gives CDR1 SSHAT, CDR2 FNYEAQ (reference sequence). The CDR3 totals 15 residues. CDR3: CASSPGQGDYNEQFF. CDR3 nucleotides: TGTGCTAGCAGCCCCGGACAGGGAGACTACAATGAGCAGTTCTTC.

V usage is TRBV7-3 and J usage is TRBJ2-3, with D unresolved. CDR1 and CDR2 (germline): SGHTA, FQGTGA. CDR3 size: 14 residues. V shed 3 bases and J shed 5 bases, with 12 bases lying between them. The CDR3 sequence is CASSFSGVVDTQYF. CDR3 coding DNA: TGTGCCAGCAGCTTTTCTGGAGTAGTAGATACGCAGTATTTT.

V usage is TRBV9 and J usage is TRBJ1-1; no definite D call. This CDR3 spans 15 amino acids. V was clipped by 4 bases and J by 5 bases, with 18 bases between them. Germline CDR1 is SGDLS and CDR2 is YYNGEE. CDR3 amino acids: CASSIDYSPGTEAFF. DNA of the CDR3: TGTGCCAGCAGCATCGACTACAGTCCTGGGACTGAAGCTTTCTTT.

This clone was recorded only once. The rearrangement uses TRBV28 and TRBJ1-1, with D possibly TRBD1 on 5 matching bases. The CDR3 spans 15 residues. Germline CDR1 reads MDHEN; CDR2 reads SYDVKM. The V and J ends lost 1 base and 4 bases respectively, with 13 bases between them. CDR3 in DNA: TGTGCCAGCAGTTTATCAGGGCCACCCTTCACTGAAGCTTTCTTT. Protein: CASSLSGPPFTEAFF.

This chain joins TRBV18 and TRBJ2-2; D is possibly TRBD2 (6 bases). Germline values: CDR1 KGHSH, CDR2 LQKENI. This CDR3 region has 18 residues. V lost 4 bases and J lost 0, with 18 bases in between. CDR3 loop: CASSRFQSSETNTGELFF. The CDR3 bases are TGTGCCAGCTCACGATTTCAATCTAGCGAGACGAACACCGGGGAGCTGTTTTTT.

This chain connects TRBV10-3 to TRBJ2-5; D possibly corresponds to TRBD2 (7 bases). Germline lookup yields CDR1 ENHRY and CDR2 SYGVKD. This CDR3 has 13 amino acids. Trimming pared 10 bases from V and 5 bases from J, leaving 17 bases between. CDR3: CATTNREGETQYF. The CDR3 nucleotides read TGTGCCACTACGAACAGGGAGGGGGAGACCCAGTACTTC.